The next 2 T cell receptor beta chains were all read from a single sample in a study of T cells in Graves' hyperthyroidism and ophthalmopathy. Amplification targeted TCR beta CDR3 regions from RNA transcripts. The HTBI primer set drove a first-round RT-PCR of the TCR CDR3. TCRdb processed the multiplex PCR reads anew with MiXCR; each CDR3 protein has one entry. The sample carries more than 150,000 distinct CDR3 sequences, 17% recorded once. Specimen: blood. These receptors originate from a woman aged 45 to 65 with Graves' hyperthyroidism.

This clonotype occurred many times. J is TRBJ1-4 and V is TRBV11-1; no firm D call. This CDR3 region has 13 residues. Trimming pared 4 bases from V and 10 bases from J, leaving 13 bases between. Germline CDR1 and CDR2: SGHAT and FQDESV (reference sequence). The CDR3 loop is CASSSGHGGKLFF. Here the CDR3 DNA reads TGTGCCAGCAGCTCCGGTCACGGAGGAAAACTGTTTTTT.

This clonotype has at least ten counts. A junction end diverges from the germline sequence, so it may reflect a read error. This chain joins TRBV4-2 and TRBJ2-1; possibly TRBD1 or TRBD2 for D (5 bases each). CDR3 length: 15 amino acids. Germline-derived CDR1 and CDR2 are LGHNA and YNFKEQ. The CDR3 bases are TGTGCCAGCAACCAACTCCGGGACGGGTCGATTGAGCAGTTCTTC. It translates to CASNQLRDGSIEQFF.